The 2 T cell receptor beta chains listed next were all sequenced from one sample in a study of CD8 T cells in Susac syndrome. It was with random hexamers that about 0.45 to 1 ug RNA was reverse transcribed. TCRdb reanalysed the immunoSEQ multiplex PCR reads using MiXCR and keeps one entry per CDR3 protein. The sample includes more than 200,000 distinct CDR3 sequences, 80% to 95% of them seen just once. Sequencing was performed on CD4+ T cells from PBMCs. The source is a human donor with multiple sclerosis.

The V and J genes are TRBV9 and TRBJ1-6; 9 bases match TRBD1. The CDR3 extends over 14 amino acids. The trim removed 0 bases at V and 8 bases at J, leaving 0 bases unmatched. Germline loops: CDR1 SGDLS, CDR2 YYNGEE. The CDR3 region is CASSVGDRDSPLHF. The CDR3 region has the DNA TGTGCCAGCAGCGTAGGGGACAGGGATTCACCCCTCCACTTT.

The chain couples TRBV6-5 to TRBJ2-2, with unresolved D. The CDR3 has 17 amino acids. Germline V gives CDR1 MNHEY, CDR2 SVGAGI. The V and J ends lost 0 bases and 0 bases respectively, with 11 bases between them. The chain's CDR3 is CASSYSSVFANTGELFF. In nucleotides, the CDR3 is TGTGCCAGCAGTTACTCGTCCGTGTTCGCGAACACCGGGGAGCTGTTTTTT.